This T cell receptor beta chain was sequenced for a study of T cell repertoires in cytomegalovirus infection (dated by TCRdb to about 2019). Describing the broader study: Because public TCR beta signatures pointed to carriage of CMV infection together with the matching HLA type, the HLA type of each donor mattered for the analysis. Paper-wide results and their limitations: In the ex vivo response, HLA-C-restricted CMV-specific TCR beta clonotypes were dominant, and in two of eight donors the single most frequent clonotype came from this HLA-C-restricted group. In both this cohort and an independent roughly 360-donor cohort, the cumulative frequency of public TCR beta family members distinguished carriers of CMV infection plus the relevant HLA type.

This clonotype was picked up many times. Its antigen is unknown. Per-base quality was not reported, and no clone a single base away is much larger than it. The sequencer was an Illumina HiSeq 1500. TCRdb itself trimmed the public reads at Q25 with fastp, ran MiXCR and retained productive beta chains. One record per CDR3 amino acid sequence lists the most common genes and DNA. Recorded for this sample are approximately 180,000 distinct CDR3 sequences; more than 9% of them occurred a single time. The ten most abundant clones make up about 5% of the sample. The CDR3 holds 14 amino acids from the cysteine to the phenylalanine. Only the CDR3 DNA stays, 42 bases, in frame from base 1. The CDR1 and CDR2 encoded by the germline V gene are SGHVS and FNYEAQ. V is shortened by 3 bases, J by 2 bases, and the region joining them spans 7 bases.

The sample was PBMCs. The receptor comes from a human donor in good health (CMV status not recorded). Some clones in this sample may be carry-over from other donors' samples. The chain joins TRBV7-6 to TRBJ2-2; the D gene is not confidently resolved. The CDR3 protein: CASSFAGNTGELFF. In nucleotide form, the sequence is TGTGCCAGCAGCTTCGCAGGAAACACCGGGGAGCTGTTTTTT.